The clone carrying this T cell receptor (beta chain) has a count of ten or more. Antigen unknown. CDR3 length equals 16 residues. Per germline, CDR1 SGHTA and CDR2 FQGNSA. V lost 7 bases to trimming and J lost 0 bases, with 18 bases between them. A second PCR, run for about 7 to 12 cycles, used a sample-barcoded 5' primer plus a J-beta primer mix. TCRdb passed the 5' RACE reads through MiXCR, listing each CDR3 protein once. The data hold some 690,000 distinct CDR3 sequences, with 22% observed a single time. This sample is drawn from a study of blood T cells in healthy people across ages. Study-wide points: Across the age range, TCR beta diversity per million T cells fell in a roughly linear way.

Isolated PBMCs totaled at least 6.5 million in each sample. The TCR sequence derives from a man aged 65 to 79 in good health. The sample consisted of blood. V usage is TRBV7-2 and J usage is TRBJ1-1; a weak D match, TRBD1 (6 bases). As DNA, the CDR3 is TGTGCCAGCATCATGGGGGCGGGACGGATGAACACTGAAGCTTTCTTT. This encodes CASIMGAGRMNTEAFF.